This TCR beta chain emerged from a study of control samples from healthy donors and cancer patients. The V and J ends lost 0 bases and 4 bases respectively, with 12 bases between them. Germline CDR1 is KGHSH and CDR2 is LQKENI. The CDR3 runs 15 residues. TCRdb's copy holds only in-frame clones and misses some; the assay was immunoSEQ multiplex PCR. The repertoire has 100,000 to 150,000 clones, about 87% of them found once; the top ten carry over 10%. Specimen: blood. The chain employs TRBV18 and TRBJ1-2; D gene unclear. The receptor was derived from a man aged 25-40 years in good health. The CDR3 DNA reads TGTGCCAGCTCACCACCGGGCACCTATGGCTATGGCTACACCTTC. Translation gives CASSPPGTYGYGYTF.